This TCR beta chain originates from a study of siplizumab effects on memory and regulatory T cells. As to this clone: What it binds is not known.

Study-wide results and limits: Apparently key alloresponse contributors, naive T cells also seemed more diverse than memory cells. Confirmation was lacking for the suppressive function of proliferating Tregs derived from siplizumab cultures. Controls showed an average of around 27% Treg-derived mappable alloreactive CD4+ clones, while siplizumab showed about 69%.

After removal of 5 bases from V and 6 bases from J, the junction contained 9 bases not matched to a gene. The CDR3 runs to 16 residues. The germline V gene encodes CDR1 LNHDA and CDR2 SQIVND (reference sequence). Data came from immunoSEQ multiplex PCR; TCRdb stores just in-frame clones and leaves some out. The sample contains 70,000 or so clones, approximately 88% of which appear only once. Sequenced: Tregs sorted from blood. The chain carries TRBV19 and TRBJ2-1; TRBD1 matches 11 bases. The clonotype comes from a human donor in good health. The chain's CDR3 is CASSASGTGGFNEQFF. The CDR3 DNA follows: TGTGCCAGTAGTGCGTCCGGGACAGGGGGTTTCAATGAGCAGTTCTTC.